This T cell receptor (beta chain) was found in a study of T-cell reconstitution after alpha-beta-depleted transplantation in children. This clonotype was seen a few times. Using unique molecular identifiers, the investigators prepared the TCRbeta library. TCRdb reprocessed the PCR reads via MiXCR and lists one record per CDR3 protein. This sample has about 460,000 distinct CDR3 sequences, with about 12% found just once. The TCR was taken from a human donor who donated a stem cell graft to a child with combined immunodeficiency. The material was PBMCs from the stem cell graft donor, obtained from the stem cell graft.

The CDR3 DNA sequence: TGTGCCTGGAGTTTGGACAGGGGCAACGGCAATGAGCAGTTCTTC. This encodes CAWSLDRGNGNEQFF. This chain uses TRBV30 with TRBJ2-1; TRBD1 aligns across 9 bases. Trimming removed 2 bases from V and 6 bases from J; junction bases left unmatched: 8. Germline-derived CDR1 and CDR2 are GTSNPN and SVGIG (reference sequence). The CDR3 contains 15 residues.